Below are 5 T cell receptor beta chains sequenced from a single sample in a study of T cell responses to AZD1222 COVID-19 vaccine. This table comes from immunoSEQ multiplex PCR, and its TCRdb copy is limited to in-frame clones, with some not included. Of 90,000 to 120,000 clones detected, approximately 90% appear once; the ten largest clones hold 4% to 5.5%. Material: peripheral blood, obtained on day 0 of AZD1222 vaccination. Receptor source: an adult in good health.

The chain carries TRBV7-8 and TRBJ2-3; 10 positions match TRBD1. The CDR3 length is 15 residues. Per germline, CDR1 SGHVS and CDR2 FQNEAQ. Unmatched junction bases numbered 3, after V lost 5 bases and J lost 1 base. The CDR3 loop reads CASSTTGGGTDTQYF. The CDR3 coding sequence is TGTGCCAGCAGCACGACAGGGGGCGGCACAGATACGCAGTATTTT.

The CDR3 loop reads CASSNNPGGGGEKLFF. The CDR3 DNA follows: TGCGCCAGCAGCAATAACCCAGGGGGCGGGGGAGAAAAACTGTTTTTT. This rearrangement joins TRBV5-1 to TRBJ1-4, with 8 bases matching TRBD1. Trimming cost V 4 bases and J 8 bases; bases outside gene matches: 13. The CDR3 sequence is 16 residues long. Germline-derived CDR1 and CDR2 are SGHRS and YFSETQ.

The chain couples TRBV7-2 to TRBJ2-5; 10 bases fit TRBD2. Germline loops: CDR1 SGHTA, CDR2 FQGNSA. There are 15 residues in the CDR3. V shed 7 bases and J 1 base; nucleotides not matched to a gene: 6. CDR3 protein: CASIPSGGLQETQYF. In DNA form, the CDR3 reads TGTGCCAGCATACCTAGCGGGGGCCTCCAAGAGACCCAGTACTTC.

The V gene is TRBV7-9, the J gene TRBJ1-3, with no clear D. The germline V gene has CDR1 SEHNR and CDR2 FQNEAQ (reference sequence). This CDR3 is 15 amino acids long. Trimming removed 0 bases at V and 4 bases at J, with 10 bases between. CDR3 region: CASSLAEGGGNTIYF. The CDR3 DNA reads as TGTGCCAGCAGCTTAGCGGAGGGCGGCGGAAACACCATATATTTT. Full variable domain (remainder filled in from reference TRBV7-9 and TRBJ1-3): DTGVSQNPRHKITKRGQNVTFRCDPISEHNRLYWYRQTLGQGPEFLTYFQNEAQLEKSRLLSDRFSAERPKGSFSTLEIQRTEQGDSAMYLCASSLAEGGGNTIYFGEGSWLTVV.

This clone has just one count. The chain links TRBV11-2 to TRBJ1-3; TRBD1 matches 11 bases. Losses at the gene ends were 5 bases for V and 6 bases for J; bases not matched to a gene: 12. Germline V gene sequence: CDR1 SGHAT, CDR2 FQNNGV. The CDR3 runs 17 residues. CDR3 sequence reads: CASSDRRTGGLKNTIYF. DNA of the CDR3: TGTGCCAGCAGCGATAGAAGGACAGGGGGCTTGAAAAACACCATATATTTT.